Below are 5 T cell receptor beta chains sequenced from a single sample in a study of CD8+ T cells in alopecia areata (dated by TCRdb to 2017 to 2018). The sample's time point label, decoded: baseline before oral tofacitinib. Libraries were made using the immunoSEQ multiplex PCR assay. For TCR sequencing, RNA was extracted from every sample and reverse transcribed into cDNA to serve as template. What TCRdb holds here is the immuneACCESS table cut down to in-frame rearrangements. Part of the clones is not present; checked against another copy, under half of the missing clones reflect an unresolved V gene, and the others are unexplained. The sample contains 140,000 to 150,000 clones, approximately 50% of them found a single time. The ten top clones hold 0.85% to 1% of the sample. This specimen was CD4+ T cells sorted from blood, taken at week 0. The receptors here all came from a human donor with alopecia areata.

This clone showed up just a few times. The chain is built from TRBV10-3 and TRBJ2-7; D possibly corresponds to TRBD2 (5 bases). The germline V gene has CDR1 ENHRY and CDR2 SYGVKD. Trimming removed 5 bases at V and 2 bases at J, with 19 bases between. The CDR3 sequence is 16 residues long. The CDR3 nucleotides are TGTGCCATCAGTTCACCGATTGGAGGAAGTCCCTACGAGCAGTACTTC. It translates to CAISSPIGGSPYEQYF.

The chain is built from TRBV30 and TRBJ1-5; D remains unclear. The CDR3 covers 13 residues. Trimming removed 3 bases from V and 0 bases from J, with 6 bases in between. In germline, CDR1 is GTSNPN, CDR2 SVGIG (reference sequence). This chain's CDR3 is CAWRANSNQPQHF. In nucleotides, the CDR3 is TGTGCCTGGAGAGCAAATAGCAATCAGCCCCAGCATTTT.

This rearrangement joins TRBV13 to TRBJ1-2; D call uncertain. This CDR3 has 15 residues. CDR1 and CDR2 from the germline V gene are PRHDT and FYEKMQ (reference sequence). Trimming shortened V by 5 bases and J by 5 bases, and 18 bases separated the two germline ends. For the CDR3, the DNA is TGTGCCAGCAGCCACCCCTCGGTCCTACTATATGGCTACACCTTC. It codes for CASSHPSVLLYGYTF.

The V and J genes are TRBV15 and TRBJ2-7; D is possibly TRBD1 or TRBD2 (5 bases each). The CDR3 is 15 residues long. V gave up 1 base and J gave up 1 base, with 11 bases separating them. In germline, CDR1 is LNHNV, CDR2 YYDKDF (reference sequence). CDR3 DNA: TGTGCCACCAGCAGAGGAAAGGGACGGTCCTACGAGCAGTACTTC. Encoded protein: CATSRGKGRSYEQYF.

This clone has only a few counts. The genes are TRBV29-1 and TRBJ1-2; D unclear. The CDR3 has 9 residues. The V gene lost 6 bases and the J gene lost 6 bases, with 5 bases spanning the gap. CDR1 and CDR2 from the germline V gene are SQVTM and ANQGSEA. The CDR3 reads CSVRNGYTF. The DNA for the CDR3 is TGCAGCGTACGAAATGGCTACACCTTC.